This TCR beta chain comes out of a study of T cell repertoires in cytomegalovirus infection. Across the study: Newly reported HLA-C-restricted and thoroughly characterized HLA-B-restricted CMV epitopes were employed. Matching HLA type and CMV infection were both indicated by public TCR beta signatures. General study findings and limits: Dominating the ex vivo response were HLA-C-restricted CMV-specific TCR beta clonotypes. People with CMV and the relevant HLA were identified by cumulative public TCR beta family frequency.

The CDR3 has 13 amino acids. CDR1 and CDR2 (germline): LNHDA, SQIVND (reference sequence). Deletions cut 6 bases from V and 7 bases from J, with 15 bases between. Notes on this clonotype: Its antigen is still unknown.

In TCRdb, the reads were re-called with MiXCR into one record per CDR3 protein. Counted here are about 920,000 distinct CDR3 sequences, around 32% occurring once; the ten biggest clones make up around 15%. The sequence was collected from a human donor in good health (CMV status not recorded). Some clones in this sample may be carry-over from other donors' samples. The specimen comprised cultured CD8+ T cells from PBMCs, sampled from culture after CMV antigen stimulation. This chain connects TRBV19 to TRBJ1-1; the D is unclear. CDR3 in DNA: TGTGCCAGTAGCCTAGGACCGTTGAGTGAAGCTTTCTTT. Its translation: CASSLGPLSEAFF.